The 22 T cell receptor beta chains given below trace back to one sample, sequenced in a study of shared clonotypes between healthy human individuals. Assay used: immunoSEQ multiplex PCR; TCRdb lists only in-frame clones, some missing. In the table there are some 1,100,000 clones, 75% to 85% of which are singletons. The sequencing input was memory CD4+ T cells from PBMCs. Subset in this sample: CD45RA-negative fraction. These receptors were collected from a man aged 18-30 years in good health. Some clones in this sample may be carry-over from other donors' samples.

The chain employs TRBV23-1 and TRBJ2-7, with D maybe TRBD1 (6 bases). TRBV23-1 is marked as an open reading frame, function uncertain. This CDR3 has 15 amino acids. Trimming pared 4 bases from V and 2 bases from J, leaving 15 bases between. CDR3 residues: CASSRVQGSTYEQYF. In nucleotides, the CDR3 is TGCGCCAGCAGTCGGGTTCAGGGGAGCACCTACGAGCAGTACTTC.

The chain combines TRBV6-1 with TRBJ1-1, with unresolved D. Trimming cost V 5 bases and J 3 bases, with 13 bases left between them. The CDR3 contains 14 residues. The germline V gene encodes CDR1 MNHNS and CDR2 SASEGT. In DNA, the CDR3 is TGTGCCAGCAGTCGGGATAGGGTATACACTGAAGCTTTCTTT. It yields the protein CASSRDRVYTEAFF.

The chain combines TRBV28 with TRBJ2-5, with D possibly TRBD2 on 6 matching bases. CDR3 length: 14 amino acids. V was cut by 5 bases and J by 4 bases, with 14 bases left in between. CDR1 is MDHEN, CDR2 SYDVKM, per germline. Written as DNA, the CDR3 is TGTGCCAGCAGTCTCACTAGCATCGGAGAGACCCAGTACTTC. Protein product: CASSLTSIGETQYF.

Comments on this clone: Sequence at one end of the junction differs from germline and may be a read error. V is TRBV18 and J is TRBJ2-7; no clear D gene. The CDR3 has 13 residues. The germline gives CDR1 KGHSH, CDR2 LQKENI. The CDR3: CASSPLIRKTEPF. The CDR3 nucleotides are TGTGCCAGCTCACCACTTATCCGGAAGACCGAACCCTTC. Based on the CDR3 plus reference TRBV18 and TRBJ2-7, the full variable domain is NAGVMQNPRHLVRRRGQEARLRCSPMKGHSHVYWYRQLPEEGLKFMVYLQKENIIDESGMPKERFSAEFPKEGPSILRIQQVVRGDSAAYFCASSPLIRKTEPFGPGTRLTVT.

This chain uses TRBV4-3 with TRBJ1-2; D is uncertain. The germline V gene encodes CDR1 LGHNA and CDR2 YSLEER. V lost 5 bases to trimming and J lost 8 bases, with 24 bases between them. The CDR3 runs to 16 residues. CDR3 sequence: CASSSRPRTPAGGYTF. CDR3 bases: TGCGCCAGCAGCTCTCGTCCCCGGACGCCGGCGGGAGGCTACACCTTC.

This clone was counted only a few times. The chain recombines TRBV2 with TRBJ1-2; 10 nucleotides agree with TRBD1. The CDR3 extends over 15 amino acids. V gave up 6 bases and J gave up 5 bases; unmatched junction bases: 9. CDR1 is SNHLY and CDR2 is FYNNEI in the germline V gene. CDR3 amino acids: CASSATGGAGYGYTF. The CDR3 nucleotides read TGTGCCAGCAGCGCGACAGGGGGCGCAGGGTATGGCTACACCTTC.

The V call is TRBV9, the J call TRBJ1-5; D is perhaps TRBD1 (5 bases). The V gene lost 4 bases and the J gene lost 2 bases, with 13 bases spanning the gap. The CDR3 consists of 15 residues. CDR1 and CDR2 (germline): SGDLS, YYNGEE. The chain's CDR3 is CASSPDGAGNQPQHF. The CDR3 bases are TGTGCCAGCAGCCCCGACGGGGCGGGCAATCAGCCCCAGCATTTT. The full variable domain, with the rest looked up from reference TRBV9 and TRBJ1-5, is DSGVTQTPKHLITATGQRVTLRCSPRSGDLSVYWYQQSLDQGLQFLIQYYNGEERAKGNILERFSAQQFPDLHSELNLSSLELGDSALYFCASSPDGAGNQPQHFGDGTRLSIL.

This chain connects TRBV18 to TRBJ2-7, with 11 nucleotides matching TRBD2. This CDR3 is built from 17 residues. Germline V gives CDR1 KGHSH, CDR2 LQKENI. Trimming cost V 3 bases and J 2 bases; bases outside gene matches: 9. CDR3 loop: CASSPLGGTSGAYEQYF. The CDR3 bases are TGTGCCAGCTCACCCCTAGGCGGGACTAGCGGAGCCTACGAGCAGTACTTC.

The chain joins TRBV5-1 to TRBJ2-6; D not resolved. The CDR3 loop spans 17 amino acids. Trimming cost V 1 base and J 0 bases, with 11 bases left between them. Germline V gene sequence: CDR1 SGHRS, CDR2 YFSETQ. CDR3 residues: CASSLLGPASGANVLTF. Here the CDR3 DNA reads TGCGCCAGCAGCTTGCTTGGGCCGGCCTCTGGGGCCAACGTCCTGACTTTC.

J is TRBJ2-5 and V is TRBV19; tentative D call: TRBD1 (7 bases). The CDR3 is made up of 15 amino acids. V was trimmed by 3 bases and J by 3 bases, leaving 14 bases between them. The germline V gene has CDR1 LNHDA and CDR2 SQIVND (reference sequence). This chain's CDR3 is CASSMAGQPKETQYF. CDR3 bases: TGTGCCAGTAGTATGGCGGGACAGCCCAAAGAGACCCAGTACTTC.

As regards this clone: This sample also contains other DNA sequences that code for the same CDR3. The chain carries TRBV7-9 and TRBJ2-7; the match to TRBD1 covers 10 bases. The trim removed 5 bases at V and 0 bases at J, leaving 4 bases unmatched. Germline V gives CDR1 SEHNR, CDR2 FQNEAQ (reference sequence). The CDR3 runs 15 residues. The CDR3 is CASSPGTGVSYEQYF. The CDR3 nucleotides are TGTGCCAGCAGCCCAGGGACAGGGGTCTCCTACGAGCAGTACTTC. Drawing the rest from reference TRBV7-9 and TRBJ2-7, the complete variable domain is DTGVSQNPRHKITKRGQNVTFRCDPISEHNRLYWYRQTLGQGPEFLTYFQNEAQLEKSRLLSDRFSAERPKGSFSTLEIQRTEQGDSAMYLCASSPGTGVSYEQYFGPGTRLTVT.

The gene calls are TRBV27 and TRBJ1-6; 7 bases agree with TRBD1. The V segment lost 6 bases and the J segment 10 bases; nucleotides outside the gene matches: 12. This CDR3 region has 15 residues. Germline CDR1 MNHEY, CDR2 SMNVEV (reference sequence). The CDR3 sequence is CASRRDREARSPLHF. For the CDR3, the DNA is TGTGCCAGCAGACGAGACAGGGAGGCACGGTCACCCCTCCACTTT.

The sample holds a few counts of this clone. The rearrangement links TRBV4-1 to TRBJ1-5; D is ambiguous. Germline V gene data show CDR1 as MGHRA and CDR2 as YSYEKL. This CDR3 region has 14 residues. Deletions cut 1 base from V and 1 base from J, with 5 bases between. This CDR3 reads CASSQGWSNQPQHF. DNA for the CDR3: TGCGCCAGCAGCCAAGGTTGGAGCAATCAGCCCCAGCATTTT.

The chain combines TRBV7-9 with TRBJ2-5; D perhaps matches TRBD1 (6 bases). Trimming cost V 5 bases and J 0 bases, with 10 bases left between them. The germline CDR1 and CDR2 sequences are SEHNR and FQNEAQ (reference sequence). The CDR3 totals 14 residues. For the CDR3, the DNA is TGTGCCAGCAGCCCTTACAGGGACCAAGAGACCCAGTACTTC. Its protein product is CASSPYRDQETQYF.

This chain connects TRBV11-2 to TRBJ2-2; D may be TRBD1 or TRBD2 (5 bases each). Deletions cut 6 bases from V and 0 bases from J, with 20 bases between. The V gene's germline CDR1 is SGHAT and CDR2 FQNNGV. There are 18 residues in the CDR3. The DNA for the CDR3 is TGTGCCAGCAGGCTATGGGGTCGGGGCTCCGCGAACACCGGGGAGCTGTTTTTT. Its protein product is CASRLWGRGSANTGELFF.

As DNA, the CDR3 is TGTGCCAGCAGCTCGATCTTTAGCGGGAGGGCGGTTGAGCAGTTCTTC. This translates into CASSSIFSGRAVEQFF. The V gene is TRBV7-2, the J gene TRBJ2-1; TRBD2 matches at 11 bases. V dropped 4 bases and J dropped 9; count of bases not matched to a gene: 11. CDR1 is SGHTA, CDR2 FQGNSA, per germline. The CDR3 has 16 residues.

The chain combines TRBV9 with TRBJ1-4, with D maybe TRBD1 (5 bases). Germline values: CDR1 SGDLS, CDR2 YYNGEE. This CDR3 region has 17 residues. Trimming took 3 bases from V and 2 from J, leaving 17 bases between them. The CDR3 loop is CASSASPGRPTNEKLFF. CDR3 nucleotide sequence: TGTGCCAGCAGCGCGAGCCCGGGACGGCCTACTAATGAAAAACTGTTTTTT.

This chain connects TRBV19 to TRBJ1-2; no definite D call. Deletions cut 5 bases from V and 5 bases from J, with 9 bases between. The CDR3 loop spans 12 amino acids. CDR1 and CDR2 (germline): LNHDA, SQIVND (reference sequence). The CDR3 nucleotides are TGTGCCAGTAGTCGGGCGGGATATGGCTACACCTTC. It encodes CASSRAGYGYTF.

This clone has just a few counts. Other nucleotide sequences from this sample produce the same CDR3. The CDR3 region is CASSSRTANTEAFF. The CDR3 region has the DNA TGCGCCAGCAGCTCCCGGACAGCAAACACTGAAGCTTTCTTT. The gene calls are TRBV5-1 and TRBJ1-1; tentative D call: TRBD1 (6 bases). The ends were cut back, 3 bases at V and 2 bases at J, with 11 bases in the middle. Germline values: CDR1 SGHRS, CDR2 YFSETQ. The CDR3 contains 14 residues.

The V gene is TRBV20-1, the J gene TRBJ2-5, with TRBD2 matching over 8 bases. The germline V gene encodes CDR1 DFQATT and CDR2 SNEGSKA (reference sequence). The V gene end was trimmed by 5 bases and the J gene end by 7 bases; junction bases not matched to a gene: 0. This CDR3 has 10 residues. CDR3 amino acids: CSAAGGTQYF. Here the CDR3 DNA reads TGCAGTGCTGCGGGGGGGACCCAGTACTTC.

This chain uses TRBV7-8 with TRBJ2-7, with 7 bases lining up with TRBD1. CDR1 is SGHVS and CDR2 is FQNEAQ in the germline V gene. The CDR3 has 18 residues. The V gene end was trimmed by 1 base and the J gene end by 2 bases; junction bases not matched to a gene: 14. The CDR3 DNA sequence: TGTGCCAGCAGCTTAGTAAGGCAGGGGGTCTCCAGGGCCTACGAGCAGTACTTC. This translates into CASSLVRQGVSRAYEQYF.

The chain links TRBV19 to TRBJ2-7; TRBD1 aligns across 8 bases. The CDR3 consists of 16 residues. The J segment lost 3 bases and the V segment lost 5 bases, leaving 12 bases of the junction unmatched. Germline assignment: CDR1 LNHDA and CDR2 SQIVND (reference sequence). CDR3 DNA sequence: TGTGCCAGTAGTCCAGAGGGCAGGGGGCGCTTCTACGAGCAGTACTTC. Encoded protein: CASSPEGRGRFYEQYF. The complete variable domain, with remaining parts taken from reference TRBV19 and TRBJ2-7, reads DGGITQSPKYLFRKEGQNVTLSCEQNLNHDAMYWYRQDPGQGLRLIYYSQIVNDFQKGDIAEGYSVSREKKESFPLTVTSAQKNPTAFYLCASSPEGRGRFYEQYFGPGTRLTVT.